This entry is about one T cell receptor beta chain. The sample comes from a study of blood T cell repertoires in COVID-19. On the study more broadly: From the United States, Italy and Spain came samples of acute and convalescent COVID-19. T cells, B-cell-depleted T cells, or PBMCs supplied cDNA or gDNA.

Authors' analysis steps: Amplification of reference gene primers was used by the study to estimate nucleated cell counts. Sequencing was performed with immunoSEQ multiplex PCR; in TCRdb, only in-frame clones are kept and a portion is missing. V and J calls and clone size are given by that table; D and trimming were obtained from the DNA. The table has around 320,000 clones, about 90% seen once. In germline, CDR1 is MGHRA, CDR2 YSYEKL. The CDR3 is 16 amino acids. J gave up 6 bases and V 4 bases, and 15 bases lay outside the gene matches. The TCR sequence derives from a man between 18 and 35 years old with active or convalescent COVID-19. The V call is TRBV4-1, the J call TRBJ2-7, with 7 bases fitting TRBD2. What was sequenced was peripheral blood. The CDR3 bases are TGCGCCAGCAGCCTTGGTCCGATCAGCGGGAAGAGCGAGCAGTACTTC. This sequence encodes CASSLGPISGKSEQYF.